This entry describes one TCR beta chain. Its antigen is unknown. Base qualities are not at hand, and no much larger clone is one base apart. These data belong to a study of blood T cells in healthy people across ages (dated by TCRdb to between 2014 and 2017). Study-level background: In model experiments, template switching captured roughly one uniquely barcoded TCR beta cDNA molecule for every two T cells. The donors were split into four age groups: young (average approximately 16 years), middle-aged (39), aged (approximately 60) and long-lived (more than 80). To track age-related changes in TCR beta repertoire diversity, the study relied on deep sequencing normalized with unique cDNA molecular identifiers. For two donors (one aged 18 to 30 and one aged 80 or older), the study analyzed two additional independent replicas of 1 million unique cDNA reads from the same blood draw.

Broad study findings and their caveats: Observed TCR beta diversity per million T cells fell roughly linearly with age, and a significant reduction was already apparent by age roughly 40. Compared with the aged group, the long-lived group had more naive CD4+ T cells, fewer expanded clones and increased TCR diversity, suggesting age selection. The CMV infection status of donors was not known, potentially confounding age-related changes in expanded clonotypes. Estimates of total diversity based on one million sequenced T cells were considered lower bounds and underestimates. The percentage of naive T cells measured by flow cytometry correlated strongly with observed TCR beta diversity. Bulk unsorted PBMC profiling prevented conclusive comparison of naive and antigen-experienced compartments.

Library preparation was by 5' RACE. The sequencer was an Illumina HiSeq 2500. A second PCR of roughly 6 to 11 cycles was performed with a sample-barcoded 5' primer and a J-beta primer mix. Each TCR beta cDNA molecule received a unique molecular identifier from a template-switch 5' adaptor carrying 12 random nucleotides. Each sample yielded at least 2.5 million CDR3-containing paired-end reads. The Mint cDNA synthesis kit, primed by a TRBC-specific oligonucleotide, was used to synthesize first-strand cDNA from all RNA. All cDNA was treated with uracil-DNA glycosylase and then went through a first 18-cycle PCR with the universal primers M1SS and BC2_uni_R. As for how the authors treated the data: For normalization, 1 million high-quality reads were randomly selected from each sample, with every read carrying a distinct molecular identifier. Reads with shared molecular identifiers were discarded instead of being binned into consensus sequences. CDR3 identification, clonotype clustering and error correction used MiTCR with a Q25 quality threshold and the strictest error-elimination algorithm. A nonparametric unseen species model with Euler transformation was used to estimate lower-bound total TCR beta diversity. The raw public data were reprocessed by TCRdb itself: fastp quality trimming at Q25, MiXCR clonotype calling, in-frame beta chains only. Rows are unified per CDR3 protein, each entry keeping the most common DNA and genes. It is TCRdb's table, rather than the study itself, that gives the V and J calls and clone size. The table for this sample lists 600,000 to 850,000 distinct CDR3 sequences; roughly 25% of them were counted only once. The ten largest clones capture more than 8.5% of the sample.

The germline V gene sets CDR1 to SQVTM and CDR2 to ANQGSEA. V is pared back by 6 bases and J by 6 bases, with 14 bases lying between the germline termini. The CDR3 numbers 12 residues from cysteine through phenylalanine. Only CDR3 DNA is held: 36 bases, read in frame from base 1. The donors were around 39 Caucasian individuals from Russia, aged 6 to 90 years, who were systemically healthy. About 9.1 milliliters of peripheral blood were collected from each donor into EDTA-treated Vacutainer tubes. PBMCs were isolated by Ficoll-Paque density-gradient centrifugation, with at least 7 million obtained per sample. Total RNA, at least 6 micrograms per sample, was extracted from PBMCs with Trizol reagent. For every donor, flow cytometry on a PBMC aliquot measured the percentage of naive CD45RAhigh/CD27high T cells. In addition, the sample was reused for a study of T cells of mothers and their children. The second study reports: Nine systemically healthy Caucasian individuals served as donors, namely three mothers together with their six children. cDNA synthesis consumed the entire amount of extracted RNA, loaded at approximately 1.6 ug RNA in each 15 ul reaction. In the second PCR, the M1S primer introduced both the sample barcodes and 2-4 random nucleotides. More than 8.5 million TCR beta CDR3 reads were obtained from each mother, and about 3 million reads were obtained from each child. TCR recombination output is similarly shaped by thymic selection in related and unrelated pairs, with a minor effect exerted by inherited differences. Normalized repertoire overlap was always found to be slightly, but never significantly, higher in related mother-child pairs than in unrelated mother-child pairs. Persistent microchimeric T cell clones were not detected, at a sensitivity of around 95 clones per million clonotypes. In the study, deep NGS was used to compare the TCR beta repertoires of mothers and children, and features distinguishing related mother-child pairs from unrelated individuals were sought. The mean age was about 40 +/- 4 years for the mothers and 11 +/- 4 years for the children. After adapter ligation with NEBNext reagents, the libraries were sequenced on Illumina HiSeq 2000 with 100+100 nt paired-end reads. To prevent cross-contamination, the mother and child libraries were prepared one month apart and sequenced in separate runs. For each donor, somewhere between about 500,000 and 2,300,000 distinct TCR beta clonotypes were identified. Naive TCR beta clonotypes were estimated from low-frequency clonotypes matched to each donor's FACS-determined naive share, without sorting.

The V gene is TRBV29-1 and the J gene is TRBJ2-5, with a weak D call of TRBD1 (6 bases match). The specimen was blood. The receptor was isolated from a boy aged 10-17 years in good health. The sequenced DNA: TGCAGCGTCAGTGACAGGTCGAAGACCCAGTACTTC. Protein translation: CSVSDRSKTQYF.